These 18 T cell receptor beta chains were all obtained from the same sample, sequenced in a study of control samples from healthy donors and cancer patients. TCRdb's copy holds only in-frame clones and misses some; the assay was immunoSEQ multiplex PCR. The sample records about 20,000 clones, less than 90% being singletons. Source material: PBMCs. Receptor source: a man aged 55 to 69 with head and neck cancer.

This CDR3 is CASSKEQNTEAFF. For the CDR3, the DNA is TGTGCCAGCAGCAAAGAACAGAACACTGAAGCTTTCTTT. This chain connects TRBV21-1 to TRBJ1-1; no DNA check was done on the table's D call, TRBD1. TRBV21-1 is an annotated pseudogene. This CDR3 spans 13 amino acids.

V and J are TRBV7-9 and TRBJ2-4; 7 positions match TRBD1. The CDR3 is 17 residues long. J was trimmed by 0 bases and V by 5 bases; bases with no gene match: 10. Germline V gives CDR1 SEHNR, CDR2 FQNEAQ (reference sequence). Here the CDR3 reads CASSRTTGALAKNIQYF. The CDR3 DNA follows: TGTGCCAGCAGCCGAACCACAGGGGCCCTAGCCAAAAACATTCAGTACTTC.

This chain links TRBV11-3 with TRBJ2-3; D is tentatively TRBD1 or TRBD2 (5 bases each). V lost 5 bases to trimming and J lost 8 bases, with 14 bases between them. This CDR3 region has 13 residues. Germline assignment: CDR1 SGHNT and CDR2 YENEEA. CDR3 amino acids: CASSPTGLRTQYF. CDR3 nucleotide sequence: TGTGCCAGCAGCCCTACGGGGCTCCGTACGCAGTATTTT. Full variable domain (missing parts from reference TRBV11-3 and TRBJ2-3): EAGVVQSPRYKIIEKKQPVAFWCNPISGHNTLYWYLQNLGQGPELLIRYENEEAVDDSQLPKDRFSAERLKGVDSTLKIQPAELGDSAVYLCASSPTGLRTQYFGPGTRLTVL.

V is TRBV6-2 or TRBV6-3 and J is TRBJ2-3; 9 bases fit TRBD2. Trimming took 5 bases from V and 4 from J; bases not matched to a gene: 10. Germline V gene data show CDR1 as MNHEY and CDR2 as SVGEGT. There are 16 residues in the CDR3. CDR3 amino acids: CASSRRASGVSDTQYF. Written as DNA, the CDR3 is TGTGCCAGCAGTCGTCGGGCTAGCGGGGTCTCAGATACGCAGTATTTT.

The chain employs TRBV7-2 and TRBJ2-3; the D is unclear. Between the trimmed V and J ends, which lost 2 bases and 1 base, there was a span of 10 bases. The length of the CDR3 is 15 residues. CDR1 SGHTA and CDR2 FQGNSA come from the germline V gene. CDR3 in DNA: TGTGCCAGCAGCTTACGTGTTGGCGGCACAGATACGCAGTATTTT. Its protein product is CASSLRVGGTDTQYF.

This chain joins TRBV15 and TRBJ2-3; D gene ambiguous. The germline gives CDR1 LNHNV, CDR2 YYDKDF (reference sequence). Trimming pared 5 bases from V and 3 bases from J, leaving 6 bases between. The CDR3 is 12 residues long. The CDR3: CATSYQTDTQYF. DNA for the CDR3: TGTGCCACCAGCTACCAGACAGATACGCAGTATTTT.

The chain employs TRBV18 and TRBJ1-1; TRBD1 might be the D (6 bases). The CDR3 has 15 residues. Looked up from germline, CDR1 is KGHSH and CDR2 is LQKENI. With 3 bases removed from V and 4 bases from J, the gap between germline ends came to 15 bases. CDR3 amino acids: CASSPLPGASTEAFF. The CDR3, as DNA: TGTGCCAGCTCACCTCTCCCGGGGGCGTCCACTGAAGCTTTCTTT.

In this sample, this clone turned up once. This chain uses TRBV5-1 with TRBJ2-6; no clear D gene. Between the trimmed V and J ends, which lost 4 bases and 0 bases, there was a span of 11 bases. The CDR3 has 16 residues. Germline values: CDR1 SGHRS, CDR2 YFSETQ. The CDR3 bases are TGCGCCAGCAGCGTAACGACTCCCTCTGGGGCCAACGTCCTGACTTTC. Protein: CASSVTTPSGANVLTF.

This clone was found once. The CDR3 spells CASSLGHGDEQYF. The CDR3, as DNA: TGTGCCAGCAGCTTGGGACACGGAGACGAGCAGTACTTC. The V call is TRBV7-2, the J call TRBJ2-7, with TRBD1 as a possible D gene (6 bases). Germline V gives CDR1 SGHTA, CDR2 FQGNSA. V lost 3 bases to trimming and J lost 5 bases, with 11 bases between them. The CDR3 extends over 13 amino acids.

The chain employs TRBV7-8 and TRBJ1-5, with D perhaps matching TRBD1 (5 bases). CDR3 length equals 16 residues. The V and J ends lost 5 bases and 0 bases respectively, with 14 bases between them. Germline CDR1 is SGHVS and CDR2 is FQNEAQ. The CDR3 reads CASSGGAGSSNQPQHF. DNA of the CDR3: TGTGCCAGCAGCGGGGGTGCAGGGAGTAGCAATCAGCCCCAGCATTTT.

The CDR3 DNA sequence: TGCGCCAGCAGCGAGCAGGGATCAGATACGCAGTATTTT. It specifies CASSEQGSDTQYF. V usage is TRBV5-1 and J usage is TRBJ2-3, with a weak D call TRBD1 (5 bases). Deletions cut 4 bases from V and 4 bases from J, with 10 bases between. The V gene's germline CDR1 is SGHRS and CDR2 YFSETQ. The CDR3 is 13 amino acids.

The V gene is TRBV2, the J gene TRBJ2-3; unclear D gene. V was cut by 4 bases and J by 6 bases, with 14 bases left in between. The CDR3 spans 14 residues. CDR1 and CDR2 from the germline V gene are SNHLY and FYNNEI. The CDR3 nucleotides are TGTGCCAGCAGTGGGTTAGGGCCGCTGGATACGCAGTATTTT. Its protein product is CASSGLGPLDTQYF.

This chain links TRBV4-1 with TRBJ2-1, with TRBD1 matching 8 bases. Germline V gene data show CDR1 as MGHRA and CDR2 as YSYEKL. The CDR3 consists of 16 residues. V lost 0 bases, J lost 2 bases, and 3 bases stayed unmatched. In nucleotides, the CDR3 is TGCGCCAGCAGCCAAGATCGACAGGGGCCCTACAATGAGCAGTTCTTC. Its translation is CASSQDRQGPYNEQFF.

V gene TRBV10-3 combines with J gene TRBJ2-2, with TRBD2 matching 12 bases. Trimming removed 3 bases from V and 1 base from J; junction bases left unmatched: 3. In germline, CDR1 is ENHRY, CDR2 SYGVKD. The CDR3 spans 17 residues. In DNA, the CDR3 is TGTGCCATCAGTGATGGACTAGCGGGGAGGAACACCGGGGAGCTGTTTTTT. The encoded protein is CAISDGLAGRNTGELFF.

The rearrangement joins TRBV9 to TRBJ2-5; TRBD1 matches 8 bases. Trimming took 3 bases from V and 2 from J; bases not matched to a gene: 6. The CDR3 covers 15 residues. Germline CDR1 SGDLS, CDR2 YYNGEE. DNA for the CDR3: TGTGCCAGCAGCGCAGACAGGGGACCTCAAGAGACCCAGTACTTC. It yields the protein CASSADRGPQETQYF.

The chain links TRBV16 to TRBJ1-4, with D unclear. Germline assignment: CDR1 KGHSY and CDR2 FQNENV. The CDR3 length is 16 residues. The V end lost 6 bases, the J end lost 0 bases, and 14 bases lay between the germline ends. In nucleotides, the CDR3 is TGTGCCAGCAGTCCAATATCGAGAACAACTAATGAAAAACTGTTTTTT. This codes for CASSPISRTTNEKLFF.

This rearrangement joins TRBV7-9 to TRBJ2-1; possible D gene TRBD2, 6 bases. The V gene lost 4 bases and the J gene lost 15 bases, with 16 bases spanning the gap. Per germline, CDR1 SEHNR and CDR2 FQNEAQ (reference sequence). The CDR3 has 12 residues. CDR3 in amino acids: CASSSPWGVGFF. The DNA for the CDR3 is TGTGCCAGCAGCTCACCTTGGGGGGTGGGGTTCTTC.

This clone was observed a single time. The rearrangement joins TRBV5-4 to TRBJ1-6; 8 positions match TRBD1. In germline, CDR1 is SGHNT, CDR2 YYREEE (reference sequence). The CDR3 is 16 amino acids. J was trimmed by 6 bases and V by 4 bases; bases with no gene match: 9. The CDR3 DNA reads as TGTGCCAGCAGCGGCAACCTCAGGGGGCCTAATTCACCCCTCCACTTT. Protein sequence: CASSGNLRGPNSPLHF.